This T cell receptor (beta chain) was captured in a study of blood T cell repertoires in COVID-19 (dated by TCRdb to about 2020). Background for the entire study: The collaborator samples originated in the United States, Italy and Spain and spanned the acute and convalescent phases of COVID-19. The prospective study material was composed of cDNA or gDNA derived from T cells, B-cell-depleted T cells, or PBMCs. Where HLA class I and class II types were available, the types were taken from metadata supplied by the sample provider, not from assay-based typing. A freely available public database, intended as a resource for researchers studying the immune response to SARS-CoV-2, is where the repertoires were released. The samples were drawn from the first 160 participants of the ongoing ImmuneRACE study and from about 1,200 subjects provided by 6 global collaborators. Sample metadata almost always included a de-identified subject ID, COVID-19 status, age in years and sex. Deeply sampled blood TCRbeta repertoires from subjects exposed to, actively infected with, or recovered from COVID-19 were included in the dataset.

In Seattle, one collaborating source enrolled patients while the infection was active and tracked those patients longitudinally over the course of disease. Each collaborating institution followed its own protocols to collect whole blood in K2EDTA tubes. For TCRbeta analysis, collaborators shipped samples as frozen whole blood, isolated PBMCs, or DNA extracted from either of those sample types. Concerning this clone: It has no known antigen specificity. One base away there is no much larger clone; base qualities are not given.

From cysteine to phenylalanine, the CDR3 is 12 amino acids long. Only the CDR3 DNA is retained, 36 bases long and in frame from the first base. V is pared back by 0 bases and J by 2 bases, with 2 bases lying between the germline termini. CDR1 and CDR2, looked up from the germline V gene, are MNHEY and SVGEGT. What the research found in general, with its limitations: Clinical and demographic metadata were provided uncurated, with the amount varying by source and participant.

The immunoSEQ Assay, a bias-controlled multiplex PCR, was used to amplify TCRbeta CDR3 regions from genomic DNA. Processing in the source paper ran as follows. Within the assay, amplification of reference gene primers was used to estimate how many nucleated cells each sample contained. To quantify the absolute abundance of each unique TCRbeta CDR3 rearrangement, sequence reads were collapsed and filtered. Productive Simpson clonality was computed per sample as the square root of Simpson's diversity index over productive rearrangements. TCRdb's version of the immuneACCESS table is confined to in-frame rearrangements and falls short of the full clone set. An unresolved V gene accounts for under half of the shortfall where checked; the remainder is of unknown origin. V and J calls and clone size come straight from that table; D and trimming were deduced from the DNA. The sample contains 150,000 to 200,000 clones, roughly 77% of them found a single time. Jointly, the top ten make up about 11% of the sample.

Source material: peripheral blood. The sequence links TRBV6-2 or TRBV6-3 to TRBJ2-7; confidence is insufficient to name the D gene. This sequence was found in a woman older than 75 with COVID-19, enrolled during active disease. The nucleotides are TGTGCCAGCAGTTACTCCGCCTACGAGCAGTACTTC. Translated, this is CASSYSAYEQYF.